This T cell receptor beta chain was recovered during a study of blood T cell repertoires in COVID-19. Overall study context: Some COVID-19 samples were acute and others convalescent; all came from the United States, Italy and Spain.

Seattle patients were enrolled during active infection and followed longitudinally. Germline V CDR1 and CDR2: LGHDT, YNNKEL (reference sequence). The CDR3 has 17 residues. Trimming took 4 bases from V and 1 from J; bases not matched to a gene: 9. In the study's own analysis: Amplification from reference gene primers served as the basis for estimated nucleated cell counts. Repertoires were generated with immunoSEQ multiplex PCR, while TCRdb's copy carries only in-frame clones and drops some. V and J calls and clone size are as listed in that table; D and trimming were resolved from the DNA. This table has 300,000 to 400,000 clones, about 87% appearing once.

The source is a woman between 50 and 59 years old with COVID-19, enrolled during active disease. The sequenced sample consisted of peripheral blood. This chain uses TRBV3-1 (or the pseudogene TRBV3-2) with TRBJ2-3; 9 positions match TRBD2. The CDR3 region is CASSPPSRGRGTDTQYF. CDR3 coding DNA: TGTGCCAGCAGCCCCCCATCCCGCGGGAGGGGCACAGATACGCAGTATTTT.